This T cell receptor beta chain was sequenced for a study of T cell changes during pregnancy in multiple sclerosis. Germline values: CDR1 MDHEN, CDR2 SYDVKM. The V end was cut by 10 bases, the J end by 4 bases, with 16 bases between. The CDR3 is 13 amino acids. This table comes from immunoSEQ multiplex PCR, and its TCRdb copy is limited to in-frame clones, with some not included. The data show 65,000 to 90,000 clones, approximately 92% seen once. This chain uses TRBV28 with TRBJ1-2; unclear D gene. The specimen was peripheral blood, collected in the third trimester of pregnancy. The source of this sequence is a female donor in good health, enrolled as a control in a pregnancy study. The CDR3 DNA sequence: TGTGCCACCCTTTCCCCAGGACTCTATGGCTACACCTTC. Protein: CATLSPGLYGYTF.